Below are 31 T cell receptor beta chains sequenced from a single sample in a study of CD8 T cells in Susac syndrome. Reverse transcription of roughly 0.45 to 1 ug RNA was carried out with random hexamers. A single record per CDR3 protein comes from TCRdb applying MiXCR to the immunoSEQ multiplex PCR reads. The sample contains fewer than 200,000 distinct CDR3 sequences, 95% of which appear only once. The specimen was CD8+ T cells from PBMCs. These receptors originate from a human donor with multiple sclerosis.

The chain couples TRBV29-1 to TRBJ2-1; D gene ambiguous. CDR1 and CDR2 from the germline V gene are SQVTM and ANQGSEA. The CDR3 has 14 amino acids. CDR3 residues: CRVIVGDSYNEQFF. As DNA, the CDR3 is TGCAGAGTCATAGTTGGGGACTCCTACAATGAGCAGTTCTTC.

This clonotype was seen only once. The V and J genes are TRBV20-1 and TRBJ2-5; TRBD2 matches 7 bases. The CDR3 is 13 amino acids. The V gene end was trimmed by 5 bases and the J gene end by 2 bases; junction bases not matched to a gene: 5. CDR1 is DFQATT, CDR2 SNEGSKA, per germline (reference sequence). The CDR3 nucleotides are TGCAGTGCTTCTAGCGGACCGCAAGAGACCCAGTACTTC. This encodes CSASSGPQETQYF.

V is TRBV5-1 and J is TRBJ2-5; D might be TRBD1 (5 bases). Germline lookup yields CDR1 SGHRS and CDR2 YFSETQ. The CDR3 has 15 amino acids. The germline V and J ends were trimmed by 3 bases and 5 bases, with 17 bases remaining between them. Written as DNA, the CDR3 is TGCGCCAGCAGCTCCCCGCGTCAGGGTGGGGAGACCCAGTACTTC. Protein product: CASSSPRQGGETQYF.

The CDR3 here is CASGYLKAGAPGELFF. The DNA of the CDR3 is TGTGCCAGCGGCTACCTCAAAGCGGGGGCGCCCGGGGAGCTGTTTTTT. The chain combines TRBV6-5 with TRBJ2-2; 8 positions agree with TRBD2. CDR1 MNHEY and CDR2 SVGAGI come from the germline V gene. CDR3 length equals 16 residues. Germline trimming cut 8 bases from V and 6 bases from J; bases unmatched to any gene: 14.

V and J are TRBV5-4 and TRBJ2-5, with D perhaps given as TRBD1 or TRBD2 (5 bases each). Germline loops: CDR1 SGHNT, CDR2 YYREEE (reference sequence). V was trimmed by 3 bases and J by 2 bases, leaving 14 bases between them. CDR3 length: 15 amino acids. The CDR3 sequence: CASSYGTADQETQYF. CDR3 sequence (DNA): TGTGCCAGCAGCTACGGGACGGCGGATCAAGAGACCCAGTACTTC.

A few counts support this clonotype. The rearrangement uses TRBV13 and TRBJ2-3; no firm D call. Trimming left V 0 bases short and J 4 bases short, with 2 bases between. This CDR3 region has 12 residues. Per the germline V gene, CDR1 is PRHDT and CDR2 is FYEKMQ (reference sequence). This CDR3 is CASSLGPDTQYF. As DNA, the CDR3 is TGTGCCAGCAGCTTAGGCCCAGATACGCAGTATTTT.

This CDR3 reads CASREGNRANQPQHF. The CDR3, as DNA: TGTGCCAGCAGAGAGGGGAACAGGGCGAACCAGCCCCAGCATTTT. The chain links TRBV12-3 or TRBV12-4 to TRBJ1-5, with a possible D match to TRBD1 (6 bases). Trimming shortened V by 6 bases and J by 7 bases, and 19 bases separated the two germline ends. The CDR3 extends over 15 amino acids.

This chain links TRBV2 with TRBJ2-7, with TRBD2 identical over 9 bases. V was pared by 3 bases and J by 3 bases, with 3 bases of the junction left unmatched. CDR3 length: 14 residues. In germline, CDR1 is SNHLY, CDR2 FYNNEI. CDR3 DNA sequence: TGTGCCAGCAGTGACCTAGCGGGAATCTACGAGCAGTACTTC. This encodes CASSDLAGIYEQYF.

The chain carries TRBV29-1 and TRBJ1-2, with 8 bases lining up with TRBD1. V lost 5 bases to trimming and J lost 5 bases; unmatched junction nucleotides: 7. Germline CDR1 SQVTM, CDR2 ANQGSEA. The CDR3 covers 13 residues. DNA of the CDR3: TGCAGCGTTCTTTTCGGGACAGGATATGGCTACACCTTC. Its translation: CSVLFGTGYGYTF.

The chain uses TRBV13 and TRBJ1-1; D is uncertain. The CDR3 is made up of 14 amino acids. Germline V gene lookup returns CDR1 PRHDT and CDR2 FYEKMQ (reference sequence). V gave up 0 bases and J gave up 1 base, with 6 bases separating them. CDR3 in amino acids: CASSLGSGNTEAFF. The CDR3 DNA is TGTGCCAGCAGCTTAGGCTCAGGGAACACTGAAGCTTTCTTT.

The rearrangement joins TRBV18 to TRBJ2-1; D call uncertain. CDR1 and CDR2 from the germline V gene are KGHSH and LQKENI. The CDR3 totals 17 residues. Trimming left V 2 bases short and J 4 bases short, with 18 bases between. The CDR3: CASSPFLAGLKYNEQFF. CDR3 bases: TGTGCCAGCTCACCATTCCTCGCAGGTTTAAAATACAATGAGCAGTTCTTC.

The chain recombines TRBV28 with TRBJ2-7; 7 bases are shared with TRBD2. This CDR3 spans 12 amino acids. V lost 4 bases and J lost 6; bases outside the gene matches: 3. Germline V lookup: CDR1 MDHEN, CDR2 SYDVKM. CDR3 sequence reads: CASSSLAPEQYF. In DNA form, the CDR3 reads TGTGCCAGCAGTTCACTAGCGCCCGAGCAGTACTTC.

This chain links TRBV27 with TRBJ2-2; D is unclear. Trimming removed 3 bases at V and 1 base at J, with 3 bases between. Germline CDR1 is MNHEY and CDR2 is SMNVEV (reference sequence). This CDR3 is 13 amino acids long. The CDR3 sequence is CASSFLNTGELFF. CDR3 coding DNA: TGTGCCAGCAGTTTCCTGAACACCGGGGAGCTGTTTTTT.

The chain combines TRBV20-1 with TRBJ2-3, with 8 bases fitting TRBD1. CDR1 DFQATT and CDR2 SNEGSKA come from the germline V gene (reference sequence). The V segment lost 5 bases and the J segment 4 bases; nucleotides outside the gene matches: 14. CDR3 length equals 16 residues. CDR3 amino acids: CSAPHPTGEFPDTQYF. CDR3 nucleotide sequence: TGCAGTGCTCCACACCCGACAGGGGAATTCCCAGATACGCAGTATTTT.

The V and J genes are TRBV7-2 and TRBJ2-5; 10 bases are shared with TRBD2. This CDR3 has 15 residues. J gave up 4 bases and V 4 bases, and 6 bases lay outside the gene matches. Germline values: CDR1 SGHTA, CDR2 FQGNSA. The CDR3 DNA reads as TGTGCCAGCAGCTCGAGCGGGGGGGCGGGAGAGACCCAGTACTTC. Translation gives CASSSSGGAGETQYF. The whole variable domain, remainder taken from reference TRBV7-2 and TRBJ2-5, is GAGVSQSPSNKVTEKGKDVELRCDPISGHTALYWYRQSLGQGLEFLIYFQGNSAPDKSGLPSDRFSAERTGGSVSTLTIQRTQQEDSAVYLCASSSSGGAGETQYFGPGTRLLVL.

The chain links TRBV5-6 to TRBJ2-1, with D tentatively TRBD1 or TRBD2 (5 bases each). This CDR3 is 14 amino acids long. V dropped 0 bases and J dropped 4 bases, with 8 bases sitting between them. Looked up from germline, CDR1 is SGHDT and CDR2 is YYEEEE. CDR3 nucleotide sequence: TGTGCCAGCAGCTTGGAGTGGGGGTACAATGAGCAGTTCTTC. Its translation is CASSLEWGYNEQFF.

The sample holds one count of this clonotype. CDR3 DNA sequence: TGTGCCAGCAGCCCCTTACCCAGCGGGGGGTTTGATGAGCAGTTCTTC. Protein sequence: CASSPLPSGGFDEQFF. V and J are TRBV7-8 and TRBJ2-1, with 9 positions matching TRBD2. There are 16 residues in the CDR3. The V and J ends lost 5 bases and 8 bases, in that order; junction bases with no gene match: 13. Germline-derived CDR1 and CDR2 are SGHVS and FQNEAQ.

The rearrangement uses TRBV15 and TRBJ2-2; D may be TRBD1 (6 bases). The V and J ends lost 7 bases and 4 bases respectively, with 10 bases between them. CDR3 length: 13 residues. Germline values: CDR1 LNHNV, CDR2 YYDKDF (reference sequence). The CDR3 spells CATIDRITGELFF. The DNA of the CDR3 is TGTGCCACCATCGACAGGATCACCGGGGAGCTGTTTTTT.

CDR3 nucleotides: TGTGCCAGCAGCGTAGGAGTCATCAATGAGCAGTTCTTC. It encodes CASSVGVINEQFF. This chain uses TRBV9 with TRBJ2-1, with D uncertain. The germline CDR1 and CDR2 sequences are SGDLS and YYNGEE. The V and J ends lost 0 bases and 6 bases respectively, with 7 bases between them. The CDR3 runs to 13 residues.

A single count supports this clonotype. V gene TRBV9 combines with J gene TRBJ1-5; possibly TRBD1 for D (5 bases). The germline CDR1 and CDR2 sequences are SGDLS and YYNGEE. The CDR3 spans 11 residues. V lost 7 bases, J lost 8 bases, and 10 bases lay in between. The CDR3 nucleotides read TGTGCCAGCGGGGGATTCGAGCCCCAGCATTTT. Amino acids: CASGGFEPQHF.

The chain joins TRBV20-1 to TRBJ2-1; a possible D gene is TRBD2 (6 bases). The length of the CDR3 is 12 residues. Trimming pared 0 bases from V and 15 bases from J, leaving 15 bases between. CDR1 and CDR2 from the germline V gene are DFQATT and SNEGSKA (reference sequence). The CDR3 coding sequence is TGCAGTGCTAGAGATCGGGAGACTAGAATGTTCTTC. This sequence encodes CSARDRETRMFF.

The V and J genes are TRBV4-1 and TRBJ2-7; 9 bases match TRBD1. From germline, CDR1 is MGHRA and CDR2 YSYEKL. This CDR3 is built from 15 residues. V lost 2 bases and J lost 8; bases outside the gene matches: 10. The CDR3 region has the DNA TGCGCCAGCAGCCAACAACCGGGACAGGGATCCAAGCAGTACTTC. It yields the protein CASSQQPGQGSKQYF.

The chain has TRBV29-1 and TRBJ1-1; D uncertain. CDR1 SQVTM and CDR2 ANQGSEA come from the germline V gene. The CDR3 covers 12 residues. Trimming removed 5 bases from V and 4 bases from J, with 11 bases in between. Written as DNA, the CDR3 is TGCAGCGTTATCGAGTCGGGCACTGAAGCTTTCTTT. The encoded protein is CSVIESGTEAFF.

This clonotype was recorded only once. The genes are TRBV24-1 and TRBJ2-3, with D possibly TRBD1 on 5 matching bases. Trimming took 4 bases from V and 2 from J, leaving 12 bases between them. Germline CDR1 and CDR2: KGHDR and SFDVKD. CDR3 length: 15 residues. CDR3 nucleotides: TGTGCCACCAGTGACCCGACAGCTTCCACAGATACGCAGTATTTT. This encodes CATSDPTASTDTQYF.

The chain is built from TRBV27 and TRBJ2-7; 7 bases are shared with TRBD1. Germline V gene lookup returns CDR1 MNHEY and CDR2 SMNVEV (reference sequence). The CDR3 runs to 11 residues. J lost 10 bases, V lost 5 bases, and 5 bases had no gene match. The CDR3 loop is CASSVGTEQYF. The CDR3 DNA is TGTGCCAGCAGTGTAGGGACAGAACAGTACTTC.

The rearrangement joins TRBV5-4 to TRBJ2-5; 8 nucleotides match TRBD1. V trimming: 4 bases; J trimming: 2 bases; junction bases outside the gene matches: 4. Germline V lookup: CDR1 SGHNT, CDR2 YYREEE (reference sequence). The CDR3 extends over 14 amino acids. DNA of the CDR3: TGTGCCAGCAGCCAGGACAGGGAGCAAGAGACCCAGTACTTC. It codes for CASSQDREQETQYF.

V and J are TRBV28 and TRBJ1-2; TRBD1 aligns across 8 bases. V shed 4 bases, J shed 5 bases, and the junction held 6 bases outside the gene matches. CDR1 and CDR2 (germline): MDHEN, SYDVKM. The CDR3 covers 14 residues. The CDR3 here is CASSSTGGPYGYTF. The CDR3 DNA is TGTGCCAGCAGTTCCACAGGGGGGCCTTATGGCTACACCTTC.

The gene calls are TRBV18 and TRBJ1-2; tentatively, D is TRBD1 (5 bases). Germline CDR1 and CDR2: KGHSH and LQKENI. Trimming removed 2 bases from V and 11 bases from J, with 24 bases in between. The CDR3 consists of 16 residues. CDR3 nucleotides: TGTGCCAGCTCACCATTTAATGGACCGGGACCCGAGTTGTACACCTTC. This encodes CASSPFNGPGPELYTF.

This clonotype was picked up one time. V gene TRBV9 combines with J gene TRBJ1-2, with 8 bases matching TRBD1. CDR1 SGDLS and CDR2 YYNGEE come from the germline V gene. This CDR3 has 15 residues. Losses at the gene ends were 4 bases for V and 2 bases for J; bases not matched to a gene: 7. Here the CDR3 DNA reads TGTGCCAGCAGCACCTCGACAGGGGCGAACTATGGCTACACCTTC. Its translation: CASSTSTGANYGYTF.

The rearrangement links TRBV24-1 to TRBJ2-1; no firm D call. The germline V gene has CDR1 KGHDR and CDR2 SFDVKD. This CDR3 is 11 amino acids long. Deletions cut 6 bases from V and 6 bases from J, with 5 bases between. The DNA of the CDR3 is TGTGCCACCAGTTTCTCCAATGAGCAGTTCTTC. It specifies CATSFSNEQFF.

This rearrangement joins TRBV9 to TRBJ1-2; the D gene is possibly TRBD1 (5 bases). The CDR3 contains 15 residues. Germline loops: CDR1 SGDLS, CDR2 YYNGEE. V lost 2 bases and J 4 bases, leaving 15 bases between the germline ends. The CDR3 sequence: CASSVSSQGAYGYTF. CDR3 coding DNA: TGTGCCAGCAGCGTTTCGTCCCAGGGTGCCTATGGCTACACCTTC.